The rows below give T cell receptor beta chains drawn from one sample of a study of T cell repertoires in aging, cancer and after chemotherapy. Each CDR3 protein is one row after TCRdb ran MiXCR on the multiplex PCR reads. Found here are 450 to 550 distinct CDR3 sequences, about 32% of them singletons; the top ten hold roughly 32%. Sequencing input: blood. These receptors all come from a human donor with a blood cancer. CDR3s include the opening cysteine and the closing phenylalanine or tryptophan. The D gene is left open where the match is weak. Expanded clones get a size class; other rows say once, few or many, or leave the size out.

>NA|large|TRBV27|TRBJ1-5
TGTGCCAGCAGCCCACTCTCCGGCAGCGCTAATCAGCCCCAGCATTTT
CASSPLSGSANQPQHF
>TRBD2|few|TRBV6-6|TRBJ2-3
TGTGCCAGCAGAGGCGGGGGAGGGCCAGATACGCAGTATTTT
CASRGGGGPDTQYF
>NA|medium-sized|TRBV7-9|TRBJ1-5
TGTGCCAGCAGCTTACTAGGAGGGCCCCAGCATTTT
CASSLLGGPQHF
>TRBD2|NA|TRBV19|TRBJ2-2
TGTGCCAGTACCAATAGCGGGGGGGCCAACGGGGAGCTGTTTTTT
CASTNSGGANGELFF
>NA|medium-sized|TRBV12-5|TRBJ2-2
TGTGCTAGTGGTTTGGTACTGACAGCGAACACCGGGGAGCTGTTTTTT
CASGLVLTANTGELFF
>NA|once|TRBV30|TRBJ1-6
TGTGCCTGGAGGGAAGGGTATAATTCACCCCTCCACTTT
CAWREGYNSPLHF
>NA|NA|TRBV6-4|TRBJ2-3
TGTGCCAGCAGTGACTCGGTGGGGGGGCCAGATACGCAGTATTTT
CASSDSVGGPDTQYF
>TRBD1|large|TRBV6-1|TRBJ2-2
TGTGCCAGCAAGGGGGCAGGTGACACCGGGGAGCTGTTTTTT
CASKGAGDTGELFF
>NA|medium-sized|TRBV11-2|TRBJ2-5
TGTGCCAGCAGCCGTTTCAGGGAGGCCCAGTACTTC
CASSRFREAQYF
>NA|hyperexpanded|TRBV15|TRBJ2-2
TGTGCCACCAGCAGAGTTAAGGACATGGAGCTGTTTTTT
CATSRVKDMELFF